This TCR beta chain was sequenced for a study of immune heterogeneity within non-small cell lung tumors. General study findings and limits: Individual patients showed largely nonoverlapping sets of high-frequency T-cell receptor beta clonotypes. Alongside site-unique high-frequency clones, identical dominant CDR3 beta clonotypes recurred across tumor sites within a patient. Local tumor mutational burden correlated moderately but significantly with local T-cell clonality (R about 0.33).

TCR beta CDR3 regions came from multiplex PCR with 32 forward V and 13 reverse J primers. MiXCR, run by TCRdb on the multiplex PCR reads, gives a single entry per CDR3 protein. The table records more than 2,000 distinct CDR3 sequences, 20% to 30% of them present only once. The CDR3 loop spans 16 amino acids. Trimming pared 0 bases from V and 4 bases from J, leaving 12 bases between. CDR1 SGHDN and CDR2 FVKESK come from the germline V gene. Per sample, about 610 ng of bulk tumor genomic DNA was the template used. Several widely spaced biopsies per primary tumor were taken during surgery. Patients underwent curative surgery for non-small cell lung cancer (untreated and newly diagnosed). Samples were obtained from newly diagnosed non-small cell lung cancer patients who were having surgery with curative intent. This clonotype is categorized as medium-sized. Its antigen is not known.

This receptor was identified in a man aged 40-49 years with non-small cell lung cancer. The rearrangement links TRBV14 to TRBJ1-4, with unresolved D. The sample was lung tumor tissue. The CDR3 DNA follows: TGTGCCAGCAGCCAAGAAACCGGGCCGCATAATGAAAAACTGTTTTTT. Translated: CASSQETGPHNEKLFF.